This TCR beta chain was identified in a study of shared T cell receptors in the human thymus. Trimming shortened V by 2 bases and J by 5 bases, and 18 bases separated the two germline ends. Germline assignment: CDR1 LGHNA and CDR2 YSLEER. CDR3 length: 16 residues. The assay was immunoSEQ multiplex PCR, and TCRdb's table has in-frame clones only and misses some. The repertoire includes about 660,000 clones, 87% of them detected once, and roughly 0.0086% sits in the top ten. The same sample was also used in a study of human thymus T cells. That report notes: During corrective heart surgery, resections were taken, and the thymus tissue came from them. Related work showed strongly overlapping thymic repertoires across unrelated individuals.

V usage is TRBV4-3 and J usage is TRBJ1-1; the D gene is possibly TRBD1 (5 bases). This clonotype originated in a boy under two years old with a congenital heart defect. The specimen was thymocytes. In DNA form, the CDR3 reads TGCGCCAGCAGCCAAAAGCGGGGCTACGGTGGGACTGAAGCTTTCTTT. Translated: CASSQKRGYGGTEAFF.